This T cell receptor (beta chain) was documented in a study of PD-1 blockade in mismatch repair-deficient tumors (dated by TCRdb to the late 2010s). Notes on the research overall: Between September 2013 and September 2016, the trial enrolled approximately 90 consecutive patients with roughly twelve types of mismatch repair-deficient cancer, all of whom had received prior treatment and were progressing. Deep sequencing of TCR CDR3 regions was used to track tumor-associated T cell clones in peripheral blood of patients responding to PD-1 blockade.

In the case of this clone: Its antigen is still unknown. Base qualities were left out, and no much larger clone turns up one base away.

For every enrolled patient, mismatch repair deficiency was confirmed by either polymerase chain reaction or immunohistochemistry. TCR sequencing was carried out for a few patients who responded to pembrolizumab therapy. In the phase II trial, pembrolizumab PD-1 blockade was tested prospectively in advanced mismatch repair-deficient cancers, no matter which tissue of origin the cancers came from. Serial peripheral blood T cell samples were collected before and at multiple times after starting PD-1 blockade. The timing of each blood sample was reported as weeks after the first dose of pembrolizumab. Receptors were amplified or captured by the immunoSEQ multiplex PCR assay. TCRdb stores this immuneACCESS table with in-frame sequences only. Part of the clones is absent; in the studies checked, under half of the shortfall reflects unresolved V genes, and no reason is known for the rest. This sample has under 50,000 clones in its table, and roughly 84% of those were observed once. Roughly 0.98% of the sample lies in the top ten.

From its cysteine to its phenylalanine, the CDR3 spans 16 amino acids. Of the read, only the CDR3 DNA is kept; its 48 bases are in frame from base 1. Relative to germline, V is missing 4 bases and J is missing 0 bases, with 5 bases of the junction outside any gene match. The germline V gene provides CDR1 SGHVS and CDR2 FQNEAQ. What the work shows at the level of the full study, not this receptor alone: Tumor-resident clones, often undetectable in blood before treatment, expanded rapidly after pembrolizumab and then contracted, generally before radiologic responses.

Sequenced here: PBMCs, sampled about 40 weeks after starting pembrolizumab. This TCR was sampled from an adult with mismatch repair-deficient cancer. The receptor chain draws on TRBV7-8 and TRBJ2-5; a stretch of 10 junction bases matches TRBD2. In nucleotides, the sequence is TGTGCCAGCAGCTCCCAGACTAGCGGGTACCAAGAGACCCAGTACTTC. This sequence encodes CASSSQTSGYQETQYF.